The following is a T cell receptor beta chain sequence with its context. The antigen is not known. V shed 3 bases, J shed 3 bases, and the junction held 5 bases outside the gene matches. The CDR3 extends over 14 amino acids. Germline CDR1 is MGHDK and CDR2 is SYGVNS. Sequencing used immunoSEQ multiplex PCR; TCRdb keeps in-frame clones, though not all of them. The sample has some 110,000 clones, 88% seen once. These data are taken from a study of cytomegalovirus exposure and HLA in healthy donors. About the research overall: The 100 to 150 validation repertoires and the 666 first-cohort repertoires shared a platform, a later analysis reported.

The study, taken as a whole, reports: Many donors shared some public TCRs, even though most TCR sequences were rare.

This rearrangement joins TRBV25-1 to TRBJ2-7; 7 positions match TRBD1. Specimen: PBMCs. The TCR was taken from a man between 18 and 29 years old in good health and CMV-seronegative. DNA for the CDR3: TGTGCCAGCAGTGACCACAGGGGAAACTACGAGCAGTACTTC. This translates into CASSDHRGNYEQYF.